The rows below give T cell receptor beta chains drawn from one sample of a study of T cell repertoires in aging, cancer and after chemotherapy. TCRdb re-analysed the multiplex PCR reads in MiXCR, keeping a single row per CDR3 protein. The sample lists 2,500 to 3,500 distinct CDR3 sequences, 20% occurring once. The sequenced material came from blood. These receptors were taken from a human donor with a solid tumor. The CDR3 runs from the conserved cysteine through the conserved F or W. Each record gives: D gene, V gene, clone size, J gene, CDR3 protein, CDR3 DNA. A D gene is named only where the DNA matches it firmly. Clone size, where shown, is once, few, many, or a class for clones that have expanded.

D gene: TRBD1; V gene: TRBV5-1; clone size: NA; J gene: TRBJ2-7; CDR3 protein: CASSLGQGAQDEQYF; CDR3 DNA: TGCGCCAGCAGCTTGGGACAGGGGGCGCAGGACGAGCAGTACTTC
D gene: NA; V gene: TRBV15; clone size: few; J gene: TRBJ1-1; CDR3 protein: CATSRNGRWDTEAFF; CDR3 DNA: TGTGCCACCAGCAGAAACGGGCGGTGGGACACTGAAGCTTTCTTT
D gene: NA; V gene: TRBV6-5; clone size: NA; J gene: TRBJ2-6; CDR3 protein: CASRGLSGANVLTF; CDR3 DNA: TGTGCCAGCAGGGGTCTCTCTGGGGCCAACGTCCTGACTTTC
D gene: TRBD1; V gene: TRBV10-3; clone size: few; J gene: TRBJ2-1; CDR3 protein: CAISESGQGYNEQFF; CDR3 DNA: TGTGCCATCAGTGAGTCGGGACAGGGGTACAATGAGCAGTTCTTC
D gene: NA; V gene: TRBV6-5; clone size: medium-sized; J gene: TRBJ2-2; CDR3 protein: CASSSGTENTGELFF; CDR3 DNA: TGTGCCAGCAGTTCCGGGACCGAGAACACCGGGGAGCTGTTTTTT
D gene: NA; V gene: TRBV20-1; clone size: few; J gene: TRBJ1-5; CDR3 protein: CSARDWFGGSNQPQHF; CDR3 DNA: TGCAGTGCTAGAGATTGGTTTGGAGGTAGCAATCAGCCCCAGCATTTT
D gene: NA; V gene: TRBV12-3/TRBV12-4; clone size: NA; J gene: TRBJ1-2; CDR3 protein: CASSLGRGYTF; CDR3 DNA: TGTGCCAGCAGTTTGGGCCGGGGCTACACCTTC
D gene: NA; V gene: TRBV12-1; clone size: NA; J gene: TRBJ2-7; CDR3 protein: CASSFANF; CDR3 DNA: TGTGCCAGCAGCTTTGCTAACTTC
D gene: NA; V gene: TRBV20-1; clone size: medium-sized; J gene: TRBJ2-4; CDR3 protein: CSAIYRRAKNIQYF; CDR3 DNA: TGCAGTGCGATTTACAGGCGAGCCAAAAACATTCAGTACTTC
D gene: TRBD2; V gene: TRBV2; clone size: medium-sized; J gene: TRBJ2-3; CDR3 protein: CASSDGGADTQYF; CDR3 DNA: TGTGCCAGCAGTGACGGGGGGGCAGATACGCAGTATTTT
D gene: TRBD2; V gene: TRBV18; clone size: few; J gene: TRBJ2-3; CDR3 protein: CASSPGGLVATQYF; CDR3 DNA: TGTGCCAGCTCACCAGGGGGACTAGTGGCTACGCAGTATTTT
D gene: TRBD1; V gene: TRBV6-5; clone size: NA; J gene: TRBJ2-7; CDR3 protein: CASMPGQGYEQYF; CDR3 DNA: TGTGCCAGCATGCCGGGACAGGGGTACGAGCAGTACTTC
D gene: NA; V gene: TRBV6-5; clone size: medium-sized; J gene: TRBJ1-5; CDR3 protein: CASSYGGSQHF; CDR3 DNA: TGTGCCAGCAGTTACGGTGGGTCCCAGCATTTT
D gene: NA; V gene: TRBV28; clone size: hyperexpanded; J gene: TRBJ2-7; CDR3 protein: CASSLGIHYEQYF; CDR3 DNA: TGTGCCAGCAGTTTGGGGATACATTACGAGCAGTACTTC
D gene: NA; V gene: TRBV7-9; clone size: NA; J gene: TRBJ1-4; CDR3 protein: CASSLFSGLGLVEKLFF; CDR3 DNA: TGTGCCAGCAGCTTATTTTCGGGCCTGGGGTTGGTTGAAAAACTGTTTTTT
D gene: NA; V gene: TRBV24-1; clone size: few; J gene: TRBJ2-7; CDR3 protein: CATSDVGGLEQYF; CDR3 DNA: TGTGCCACCAGTGATGTGGGGGGGCTCGAGCAGTACTTC
D gene: NA; V gene: TRBV19; clone size: medium-sized; J gene: TRBJ2-7; CDR3 protein: CASSAGLDYEQYF; CDR3 DNA: TGTGCCAGTAGTGCCGGACTTGACTACGAGCAGTACTTC
D gene: TRBD1; V gene: TRBV29-1; clone size: medium-sized; J gene: TRBJ1-1; CDR3 protein: CSVALTGPLEAFF; CDR3 DNA: TGCAGCGTGGCGCTGACAGGGCCATTAGAAGCTTTCTTT
D gene: TRBD1; V gene: TRBV29-1; clone size: medium-sized; J gene: TRBJ2-7; CDR3 protein: CSVKPPGQAWGEQYF; CDR3 DNA: TGCAGCGTAAAACCTCCGGGACAGGCATGGGGGGAGCAGTACTTC
D gene: NA; V gene: TRBV6-2/TRBV6-3; clone size: medium-sized; J gene: TRBJ2-7; CDR3 protein: CASTLPDSSYEQYF; CDR3 DNA: TGTGCCAGCACCCTTCCGGACAGCTCCTACGAGCAGTACTTC
D gene: NA; V gene: TRBV6-5; clone size: medium-sized; J gene: TRBJ1-2; CDR3 protein: CASSFSPGGEYGYTF; CDR3 DNA: TGTGCCAGCAGTTTCTCCCCGGGGGGGGAGTATGGCTACACCTTC
D gene: NA; V gene: TRBV6-4; clone size: medium-sized; J gene: TRBJ1-5; CDR3 protein: CASSDSTGEGQPQHF; CDR3 DNA: TGTGCCAGCAGTGACTCTACGGGCGAGGGTCAGCCCCAGCATTTT
D gene: NA; V gene: TRBV25-1; clone size: few; J gene: TRBJ2-1; CDR3 protein: CASSAGLDSGEQFF; CDR3 DNA: TGTGCCAGCAGTGCCGGACTGGACTCCGGCGAGCAGTTCTTC
D gene: NA; V gene: TRBV6-5; clone size: few; J gene: TRBJ1-6; CDR3 protein: CASSYSISGPPLHF; CDR3 DNA: TGTGCCAGCAGTTACTCGATTTCCGGTCCACCCCTCCACTTT
D gene: NA; V gene: TRBV7-2; clone size: few; J gene: TRBJ1-1; CDR3 protein: CASKVRGRTEAFF; CDR3 DNA: TGTGCCAGCAAAGTTAGGGGCCGCACTGAAGCTTTCTTT
D gene: NA; V gene: TRBV7-9; clone size: NA; J gene: TRBJ1-1; CDR3 protein: CASRGGGALEAFF; CDR3 DNA: TGTGCCAGCAGAGGAGGGGGAGCCCTTGAAGCTTTCTTT
D gene: NA; V gene: TRBV11-2; clone size: NA; J gene: TRBJ1-3; CDR3 protein: CASSLKNRAFGNTIYF; CDR3 DNA: TGTGCCAGCAGCTTAAAAAACAGAGCGTTTGGAAACACCATATATTTT
D gene: NA; V gene: TRBV12-3/TRBV12-4; clone size: medium-sized; J gene: TRBJ2-6; CDR3 protein: CASSVWGILTF; CDR3 DNA: TGTGCCAGCAGTGTCTGGGGGATCCTGACTTTC
D gene: TRBD2; V gene: TRBV7-7; clone size: NA; J gene: TRBJ2-5; CDR3 protein: CASSLVTSGQETQYF; CDR3 DNA: TGTGCCAGCAGCTTAGTGACTAGCGGGCAAGAGACCCAGTACTTC
D gene: TRBD1; V gene: TRBV5-4; clone size: NA; J gene: TRBJ1-2; CDR3 protein: CASSFDRVMIGYTF; CDR3 DNA: TGTGCCAGCAGCTTCGACAGGGTAATGATCGGCTACACCTTC
D gene: NA; V gene: TRBV28; clone size: NA; J gene: TRBJ1-2; CDR3 protein: CASTQGAYGYTF; CDR3 DNA: TGTGCCAGCACCCAAGGGGCCTATGGCTACACCTTC
D gene: TRBD1; V gene: TRBV5-1; clone size: NA; J gene: TRBJ2-7; CDR3 protein: CASSRDRDAYEQYF; CDR3 DNA: TGCGCCAGCAGCAGGGACAGGGATGCCTACGAGCAGTACTTC
D gene: TRBD2; V gene: TRBV19; clone size: NA; J gene: TRBJ2-1; CDR3 protein: CASSTSGGPYNEQFF; CDR3 DNA: TGTGCCAGTAGTACTAGCGGAGGCCCCTACAATGAGCAGTTCTTC
D gene: NA; V gene: TRBV6-5; clone size: few; J gene: TRBJ2-1; CDR3 protein: CASSYCKFESSYNEQFF; CDR3 DNA: TGTGCCAGCAGTTACTGCAAGTTTGAAAGCTCCTACAATGAGCAGTTCTTC
D gene: NA; V gene: TRBV7-9; clone size: few; J gene: TRBJ2-2; CDR3 protein: CATPSGSTGELFF; CDR3 DNA: TGTGCCACACCCTCGGGTTCCACCGGGGAGCTGTTTTTT
D gene: NA; V gene: TRBV6-5; clone size: medium-sized; J gene: TRBJ1-6; CDR3 protein: CASNREGNSPLHF; CDR3 DNA: TGTGCCAGCAACAGGGAGGGAAATTCACCCCTCCACTTT